The 9 T cell receptor beta chains in this list originate from one sample, sequenced in a study of cytomegalovirus exposure and HLA in healthy donors. The PCR used 60 Vbeta and 13 Jbeta primers. Sequencing used immunoSEQ multiplex PCR; TCRdb keeps in-frame clones, though not all of them. The sample has approximately 140,000 clones, approximately 80% seen once. Input material: PBMCs. The receptors come from a woman in her 40s in good health and CMV-seropositive.

The chain has TRBV28 and TRBJ1-2; no reliable D call. Germline V CDR1 and CDR2: MDHEN, SYDVKM. There are 12 residues in the CDR3. Trimming left V 6 bases short and J 3 bases short, with 8 bases between. The CDR3 region has the DNA TGTGCCAGCAGCTTGAGCTACTATGGCTACACCTTC. Amino acid sequence: CASSLSYYGYTF.

The rearrangement links TRBV5-1 to TRBJ1-6; possibly TRBD1 for D (6 bases). CDR3 length: 13 amino acids. Germline V CDR1 and CDR2: SGHRS, YFSETQ. V lost 7 bases to trimming and J lost 6 bases, with 11 bases between them. CDR3: CASGQTVNSPLHF. In DNA, the CDR3 is TGCGCCAGCGGACAGACTGTTAATTCACCCCTCCACTTT.

The rearrangement joins TRBV11-3 to TRBJ2-2; 8 nucleotides match TRBD2. This CDR3 region has 14 residues. Germline V gene sequence: CDR1 SGHNT, CDR2 YENEEA. Trimming at V came to 6 bases and at J to 5 bases, leaving 5 bases not matched to a gene. CDR3 sequence (DNA): TGTGCCAGCAGTGAGACGGGAGGGACCGGGGAGCTGTTTTTT. It yields the protein CASSETGGTGELFF.

This chain uses TRBV7-8 with TRBJ2-1; possible D gene TRBD2, 6 bases. The germline gives CDR1 SGHVS, CDR2 FQNEAQ. V was cut by 7 bases and J by 10 bases, with 11 bases left in between. CDR3 length: 11 residues. In DNA form, the CDR3 reads TGTGCCAGCATGCTAGCGTTCGAGCAGTTCTTC. Translation gives CASMLAFEQFF. Full variable domain (missing parts from reference TRBV7-8 and TRBJ2-1): GAGVSQSPRYKVAKRGQDVALRCDPISGHVSLFWYQQALGQGPEFLTYFQNEAQLDKSGLPSDRFFAERPEGSVSTLKIQRTQQEDSAVYLCASMLAFEQFFGPGTRLTVL.

The chain combines TRBV7-9 with TRBJ1-5; D gene uncertain. This CDR3 has 14 residues. V lost 2 bases, J lost 3 bases, and 8 bases lay in between. The germline V gene encodes CDR1 SEHNR and CDR2 FQNEAQ (reference sequence). The CDR3 sequence: CASSLTEYNQPQHF. The CDR3 coding sequence is TGTGCCAGCAGCTTAACAGAGTACAATCAGCCCCAGCATTTT. Variable domain in full (rest from reference TRBV7-9 and TRBJ1-5): DTGVSQNPRHKITKRGQNVTFRCDPISEHNRLYWYRQTLGQGPEFLTYFQNEAQLEKSRLLSDRFSAERPKGSFSTLEIQRTEQGDSAMYLCASSLTEYNQPQHFGDGTRLSIL.

CDR3 bases: TGTGCCAGCACCCCCCGGAGATCCCTCGAGCAGTACTTC. It translates to CASTPRRSLEQYF. The chain couples TRBV6-6 to TRBJ2-5; D is unclear. The J call is doubtful: the DNA matches TRBJ2-7 better. Germline loops: CDR1 MNHNY, CDR2 SVGAGI (reference sequence). CDR3 length: 13 amino acids.

The rearrangement uses TRBV19 and TRBJ1-2; no clear D gene. Germline CDR1 LNHDA, CDR2 SQIVND (reference sequence). The V end lost 7 bases, the J end lost 2 bases, and 11 bases lay between the germline ends. The CDR3 covers 13 residues. CDR3 coding DNA: TGTGCCAGTACCCCCACAGTCAACTATGGCTACACCTTC. Translation gives CASTPTVNYGYTF.

The chain recombines TRBV2 with TRBJ1-1, with TRBD1 identical over 7 bases. The V and J ends lost 6 bases and 1 base, in that order; junction bases with no gene match: 2. The CDR3 loop spans 13 amino acids. Germline V CDR1 and CDR2: SNHLY, FYNNEI. The CDR3 region is CASSRQGNTEAFF. DNA for the CDR3: TGTGCCAGCAGCAGACAGGGGAACACTGAAGCTTTCTTT.

This clone was observed a few times. The CDR3 DNA follows: TGCAGCGTTGCCGTCCGCGGGAGGCCCTACGAGCAGTACTTC. Encoded protein: CSVAVRGRPYEQYF. The chain couples TRBV29-1 to TRBJ2-7; 8 nucleotides line up with TRBD2. The CDR3 length is 14 residues. V shed 4 bases and J 2 bases; nucleotides not matched to a gene: 7. Germline CDR1 SQVTM, CDR2 ANQGSEA.